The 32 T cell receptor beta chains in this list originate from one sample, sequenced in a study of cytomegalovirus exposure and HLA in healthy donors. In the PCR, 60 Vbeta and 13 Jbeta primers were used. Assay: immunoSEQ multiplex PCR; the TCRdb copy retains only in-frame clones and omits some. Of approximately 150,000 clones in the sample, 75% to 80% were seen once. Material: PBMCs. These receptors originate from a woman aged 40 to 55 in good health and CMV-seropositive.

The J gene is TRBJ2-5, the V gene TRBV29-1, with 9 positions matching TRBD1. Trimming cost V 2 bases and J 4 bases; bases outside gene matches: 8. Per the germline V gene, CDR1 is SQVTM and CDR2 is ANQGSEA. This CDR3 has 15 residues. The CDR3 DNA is TGCAGCGTTGAACTACAGGGGGCTCGGGGAGAGACCCAGTACTTC. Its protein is CSVELQGARGETQYF.

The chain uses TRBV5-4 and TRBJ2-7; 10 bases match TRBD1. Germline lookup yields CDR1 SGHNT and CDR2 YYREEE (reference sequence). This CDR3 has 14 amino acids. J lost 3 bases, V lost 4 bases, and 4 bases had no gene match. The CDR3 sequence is CASSPRDRGYEQYF. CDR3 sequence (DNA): TGTGCCAGCAGCCCCCGGGACAGGGGCTACGAGCAGTACTTC. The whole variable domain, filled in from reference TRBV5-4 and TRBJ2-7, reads ETGVTQSPTHLIKTRGQQVTLRCSSQSGHNTVSWYQQALGQGPQFIFQYYREEENGRGNFPPRFSGLQFPNYSSELNVNALELDDSALYLCASSPRDRGYEQYFGPGTRLTVT.

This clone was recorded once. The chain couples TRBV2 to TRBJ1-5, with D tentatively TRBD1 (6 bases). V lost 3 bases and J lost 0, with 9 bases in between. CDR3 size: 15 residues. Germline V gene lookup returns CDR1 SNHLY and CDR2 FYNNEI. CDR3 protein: CASSEGAVSNQPQHF. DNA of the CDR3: TGTGCCAGCAGTGAGGGGGCAGTTAGCAATCAGCCCCAGCATTTT.

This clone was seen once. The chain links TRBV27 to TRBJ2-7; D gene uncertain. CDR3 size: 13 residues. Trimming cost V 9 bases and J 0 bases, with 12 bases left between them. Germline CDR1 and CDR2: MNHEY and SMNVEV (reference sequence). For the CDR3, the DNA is TGTGCCAGTAAGACTCTGAGCTCCTACGAGCAGTACTTC. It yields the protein CASKTLSSYEQYF.

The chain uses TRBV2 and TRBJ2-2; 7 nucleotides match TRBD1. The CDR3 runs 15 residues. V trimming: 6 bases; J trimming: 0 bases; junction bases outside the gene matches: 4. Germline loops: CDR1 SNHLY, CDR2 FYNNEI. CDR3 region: CASRSGTANTGELFF. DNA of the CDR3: TGTGCCAGCAGATCCGGGACAGCGAACACCGGGGAGCTGTTTTTT.

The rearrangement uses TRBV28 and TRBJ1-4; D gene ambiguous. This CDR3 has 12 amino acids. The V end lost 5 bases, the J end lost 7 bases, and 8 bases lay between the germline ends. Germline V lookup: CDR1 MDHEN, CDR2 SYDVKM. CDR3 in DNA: TGTGCCAGCAGTCTCAATAGTGAAAAACTGTTTTTT. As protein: CASSLNSEKLFF.

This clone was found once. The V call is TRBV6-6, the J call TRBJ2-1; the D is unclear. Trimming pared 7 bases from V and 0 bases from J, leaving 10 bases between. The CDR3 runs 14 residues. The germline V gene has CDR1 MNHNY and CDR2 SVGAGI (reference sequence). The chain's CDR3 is CASIADHSYNEQFF. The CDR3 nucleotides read TGTGCCAGCATCGCGGATCACTCCTACAATGAGCAGTTCTTC.

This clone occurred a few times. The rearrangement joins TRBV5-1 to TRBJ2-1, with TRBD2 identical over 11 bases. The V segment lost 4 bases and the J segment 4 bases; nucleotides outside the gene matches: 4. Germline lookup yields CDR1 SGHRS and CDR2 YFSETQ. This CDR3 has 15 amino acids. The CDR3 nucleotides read TGCGCCAGCAGCGCTGGACTAGCGGGTTACAATGAGCAGTTCTTC. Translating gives CASSAGLAGYNEQFF.

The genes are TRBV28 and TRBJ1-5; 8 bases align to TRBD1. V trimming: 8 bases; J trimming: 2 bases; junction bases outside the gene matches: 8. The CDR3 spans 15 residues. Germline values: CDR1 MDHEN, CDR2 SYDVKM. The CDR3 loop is CASETQGAGNQPQHF. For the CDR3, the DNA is TGTGCCAGCGAAACTCAGGGGGCTGGCAATCAGCCCCAGCATTTT.

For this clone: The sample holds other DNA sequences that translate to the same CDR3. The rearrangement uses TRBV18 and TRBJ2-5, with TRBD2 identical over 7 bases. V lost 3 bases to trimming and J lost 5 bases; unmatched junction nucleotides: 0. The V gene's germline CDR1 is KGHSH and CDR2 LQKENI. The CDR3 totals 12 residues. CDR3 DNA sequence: TGTGCCAGCTCACCGGGGGGGGAGACCCAGTACTTC. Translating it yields CASSPGGETQYF.

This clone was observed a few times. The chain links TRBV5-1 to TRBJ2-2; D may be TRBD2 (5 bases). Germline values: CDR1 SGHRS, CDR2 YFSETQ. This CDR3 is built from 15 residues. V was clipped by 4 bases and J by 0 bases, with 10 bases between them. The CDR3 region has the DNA TGCGCCAGCAGCGATCCCGGGGCGAACACCGGGGAGCTGTTTTTT. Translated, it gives CASSDPGANTGELFF.

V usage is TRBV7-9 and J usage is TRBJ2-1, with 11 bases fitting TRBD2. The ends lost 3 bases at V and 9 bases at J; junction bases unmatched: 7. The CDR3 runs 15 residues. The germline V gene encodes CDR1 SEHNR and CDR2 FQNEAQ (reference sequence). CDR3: CASSFLAGGRAEQFF. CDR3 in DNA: TGTGCCAGCAGCTTCCTAGCGGGAGGCCGTGCTGAGCAGTTCTTC.

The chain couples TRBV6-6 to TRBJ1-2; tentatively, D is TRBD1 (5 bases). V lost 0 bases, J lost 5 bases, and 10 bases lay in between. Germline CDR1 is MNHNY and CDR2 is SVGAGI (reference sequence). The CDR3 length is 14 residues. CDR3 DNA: TGTGCCAGCAGTTACTCTGAGGAGGGGTATGGCTACACCTTC. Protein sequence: CASSYSEEGYGYTF.

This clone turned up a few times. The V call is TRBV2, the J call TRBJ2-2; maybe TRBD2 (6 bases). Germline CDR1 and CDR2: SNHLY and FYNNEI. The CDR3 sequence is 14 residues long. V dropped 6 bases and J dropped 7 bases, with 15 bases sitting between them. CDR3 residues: CASRPRPGDGELFF. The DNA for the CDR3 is TGTGCCAGCAGACCCAGACCGGGAGACGGGGAGCTGTTTTTT.

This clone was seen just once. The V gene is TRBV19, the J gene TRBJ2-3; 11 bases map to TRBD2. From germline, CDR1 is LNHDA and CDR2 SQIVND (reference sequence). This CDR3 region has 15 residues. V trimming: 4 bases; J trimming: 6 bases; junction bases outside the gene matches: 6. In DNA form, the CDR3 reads TGTGCCAGTAGTAAAACTAGCGGGAGTTTCGATACGCAGTATTTT. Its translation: CASSKTSGSFDTQYF.

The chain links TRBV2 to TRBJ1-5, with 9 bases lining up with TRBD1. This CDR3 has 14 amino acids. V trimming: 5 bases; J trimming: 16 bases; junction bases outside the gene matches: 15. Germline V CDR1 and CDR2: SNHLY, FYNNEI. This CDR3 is CASSKGTGKALGHF. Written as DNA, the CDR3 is TGTGCCAGCAGTAAAGGGACAGGGAAGGCCCTCGGTCATTTT.

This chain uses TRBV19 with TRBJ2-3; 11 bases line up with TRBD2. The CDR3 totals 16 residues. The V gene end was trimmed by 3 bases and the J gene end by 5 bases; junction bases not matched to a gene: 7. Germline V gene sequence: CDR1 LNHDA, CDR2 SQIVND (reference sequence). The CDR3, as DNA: TGTGCCAGTAGTATCCTGACTAGCGGGACAGGAGATACGCAGTATTTT. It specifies CASSILTSGTGDTQYF.

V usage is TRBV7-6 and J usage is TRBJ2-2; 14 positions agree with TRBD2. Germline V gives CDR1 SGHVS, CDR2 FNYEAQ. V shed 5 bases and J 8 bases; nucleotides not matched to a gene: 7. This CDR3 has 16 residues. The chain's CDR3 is CASSPGLAGAGGELFF. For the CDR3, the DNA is TGTGCCAGCAGCCCGGGACTAGCGGGGGCCGGGGGGGAGCTGTTTTTT. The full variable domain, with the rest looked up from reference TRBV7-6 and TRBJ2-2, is GAGVSQSPRYKVTKRGQDVALRCDPISGHVSLYWYRQALGQGPEFLTYFNYEAQQDKSGLPNDRFSAERPEGSISTLTIQRTEQRDSAMYRCASSPGLAGAGGELFFGEGSRLTVL.

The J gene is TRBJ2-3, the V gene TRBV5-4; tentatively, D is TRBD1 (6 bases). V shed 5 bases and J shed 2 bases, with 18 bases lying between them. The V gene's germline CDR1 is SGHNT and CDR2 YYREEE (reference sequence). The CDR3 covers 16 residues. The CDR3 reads CASRPNDRPYTDTQYF. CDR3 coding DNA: TGTGCCAGCAGACCCAACGACAGGCCCTACACAGATACGCAGTATTTT.

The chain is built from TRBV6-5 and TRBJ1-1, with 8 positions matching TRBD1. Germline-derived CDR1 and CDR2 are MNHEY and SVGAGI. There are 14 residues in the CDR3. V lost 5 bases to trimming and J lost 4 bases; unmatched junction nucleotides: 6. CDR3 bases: TGTGCCAGCAGTACCCGGACAGGGATCACTGAAGCTTTCTTT. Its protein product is CASSTRTGITEAFF.

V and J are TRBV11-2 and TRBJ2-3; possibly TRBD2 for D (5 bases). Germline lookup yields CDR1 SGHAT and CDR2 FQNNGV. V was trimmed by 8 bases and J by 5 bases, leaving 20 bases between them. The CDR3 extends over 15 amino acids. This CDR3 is CASSQRRLKGDTQYF. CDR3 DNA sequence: TGTGCCAGCTCACAGCGGCGGTTAAAGGGAGATACGCAGTATTTT.

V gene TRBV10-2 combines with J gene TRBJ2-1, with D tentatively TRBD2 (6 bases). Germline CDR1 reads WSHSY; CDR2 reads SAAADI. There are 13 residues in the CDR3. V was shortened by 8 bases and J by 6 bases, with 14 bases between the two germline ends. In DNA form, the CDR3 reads TGCGCCAGCTCGGACTATATGACCAATGAGCAGTTCTTC. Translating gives CASSDYMTNEQFF.

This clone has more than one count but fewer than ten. This CDR3 reads CASSPGGGKADTEAFF. CDR3 sequence (DNA): TGTGCCAGCAGCCCTGGGGGGGGGAAGGCGGACACTGAAGCTTTCTTT. V usage is TRBV5-4 and J usage is TRBJ1-1; D is perhaps TRBD1 (5 bases). Germline-derived CDR1 and CDR2 are SGHNT and YYREEE (reference sequence). V was cut by 4 bases and J by 3 bases, with 19 bases left in between. The CDR3 covers 16 residues.

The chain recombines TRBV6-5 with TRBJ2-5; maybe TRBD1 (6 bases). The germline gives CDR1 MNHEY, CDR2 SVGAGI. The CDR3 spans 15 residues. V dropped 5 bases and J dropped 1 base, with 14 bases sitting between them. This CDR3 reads CASSRQEGGQETQYF. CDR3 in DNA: TGTGCCAGCAGTCGACAGGAAGGGGGCCAAGAGACCCAGTACTTC.

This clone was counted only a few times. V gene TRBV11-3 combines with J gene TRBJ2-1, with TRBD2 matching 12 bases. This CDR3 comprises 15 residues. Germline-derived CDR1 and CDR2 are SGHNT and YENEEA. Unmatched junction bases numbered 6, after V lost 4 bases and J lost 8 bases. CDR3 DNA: TGTGCCAGCAGCTCCCGACTAGCGGGAGTTGATGAGCAGTTCTTC. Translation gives CASSSRLAGVDEQFF.

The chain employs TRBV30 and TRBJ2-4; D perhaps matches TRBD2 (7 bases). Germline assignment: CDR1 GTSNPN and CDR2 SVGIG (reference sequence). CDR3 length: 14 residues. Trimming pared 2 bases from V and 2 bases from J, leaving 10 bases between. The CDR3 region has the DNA TGTGCCTGGAGTAGGGGGGGGTCCAAAAACATTCAGTACTTC. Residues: CAWSRGGSKNIQYF.

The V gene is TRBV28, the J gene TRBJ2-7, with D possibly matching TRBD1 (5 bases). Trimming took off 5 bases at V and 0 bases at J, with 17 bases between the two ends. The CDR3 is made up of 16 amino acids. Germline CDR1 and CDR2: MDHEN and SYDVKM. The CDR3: CASSATGSASSYEQYF. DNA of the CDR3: TGTGCCAGCAGTGCCACAGGCAGCGCTTCCTCCTACGAGCAGTACTTC.

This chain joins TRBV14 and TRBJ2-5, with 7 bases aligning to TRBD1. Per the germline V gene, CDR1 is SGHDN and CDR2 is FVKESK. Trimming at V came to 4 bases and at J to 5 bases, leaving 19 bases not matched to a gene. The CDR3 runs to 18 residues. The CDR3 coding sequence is TGTGCCAGCAGCCGAAAGACCCGACAGGGCGGTTATTTGGAGACCCAGTACTTC. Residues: CASSRKTRQGGYLETQYF.

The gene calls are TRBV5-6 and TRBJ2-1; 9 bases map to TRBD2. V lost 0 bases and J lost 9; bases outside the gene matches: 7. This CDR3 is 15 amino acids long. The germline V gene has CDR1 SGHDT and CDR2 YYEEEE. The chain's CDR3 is CASSLVSGGFGEQFF. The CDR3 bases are TGTGCCAGCAGCTTGGTCAGCGGGGGGTTCGGTGAGCAGTTCTTC.

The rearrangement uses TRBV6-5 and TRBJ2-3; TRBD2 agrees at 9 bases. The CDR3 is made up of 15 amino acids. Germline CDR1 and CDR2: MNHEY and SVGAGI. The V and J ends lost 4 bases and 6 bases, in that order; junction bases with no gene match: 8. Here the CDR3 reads CASSSGTSQRDTQYF. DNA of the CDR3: TGTGCCAGCAGTTCCGGGACTAGCCAACGGGATACGCAGTATTTT.

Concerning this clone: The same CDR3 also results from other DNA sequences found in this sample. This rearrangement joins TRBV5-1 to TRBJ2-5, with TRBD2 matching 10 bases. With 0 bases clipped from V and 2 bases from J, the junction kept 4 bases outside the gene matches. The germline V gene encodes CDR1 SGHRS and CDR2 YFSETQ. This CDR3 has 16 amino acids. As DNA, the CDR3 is TGCGCCAGCAGCTTGGTTTTAGCGGGAGGACAAGAGACCCAGTACTTC. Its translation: CASSLVLAGGQETQYF.

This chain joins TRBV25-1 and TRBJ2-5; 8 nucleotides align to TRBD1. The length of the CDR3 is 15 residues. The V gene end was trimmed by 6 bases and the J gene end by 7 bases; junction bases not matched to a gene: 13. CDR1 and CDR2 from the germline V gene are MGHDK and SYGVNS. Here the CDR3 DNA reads TGTGCCAGCAGCCTCGACAGGGGTTTAGGAGGGACCCAGTACTTC. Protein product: CASSLDRGLGGTQYF.